The 20 T cell receptor beta chains below were found in one sample sequenced in a study of OX40 agonist ivuxolimab in advanced cancers. The data were produced by immunoSEQ multiplex PCR, yet TCRdb's version contains in-frame clones alone and is incomplete. The top ten hold around 0.76% of the sample, which has tens of thousands of clones, roughly 89% seen once. The input for sequencing was CD4+ or CD8+ T cells sorted from blood, taken in a trial of the OX40 agonist ivuxolimab. Every receptor here comes from an adult with an advanced solid tumor such as melanoma, head and neck, liver or kidney cancer.

In this sample, this clone is medium-sized. The gene calls are TRBV5-8 and TRBJ1-3, with no clear D. The ends were cut back, 4 bases at V and 0 bases at J, with 11 bases in the middle. This CDR3 is 15 amino acids long. Looked up from germline, CDR1 is SGHTS and CDR2 is YDEGEE. The CDR3 nucleotides read TGTGCCAGCAGCATCCGCCGGACCTCTGGAAACACCATATATTTT. It specifies CASSIRRTSGNTIYF.

V and J are TRBV9 and TRBJ1-1; D perhaps matches TRBD1 (6 bases). The CDR3 consists of 14 residues. V was trimmed by 4 bases and J by 3 bases, leaving 13 bases between them. Germline CDR1 is SGDLS and CDR2 is YYNGEE. The CDR3 DNA sequence: TGTGCCAGCAGCCCTCAGGGGCTAGACACTGAAGCTTTCTTT. Translated: CASSPQGLDTEAFF.

This chain joins TRBV2 and TRBJ1-2, with D maybe TRBD1 (5 bases). Trimming removed 0 bases at V and 8 bases at J, with 16 bases between. Germline CDR1 is SNHLY and CDR2 is FYNNEI. The length of the CDR3 is 15 residues. The CDR3 sequence: CASSEALGQGRGYTF. The CDR3 nucleotides read TGTGCCAGCAGTGAAGCGCTTGGGCAGGGTCGGGGCTACACCTTC.

The V gene is TRBV4-1, the J gene TRBJ2-5; TRBD2 matches at 12 bases. Trimming took 4 bases from V and 5 from J; bases not matched to a gene: 11. There are 17 residues in the CDR3. The germline V gene has CDR1 MGHRA and CDR2 YSYEKL. Here the CDR3 reads CASSPSTSGGIRETQYF. DNA of the CDR3: TGCGCCAGCAGCCCCTCAACTAGCGGGGGGATTAGGGAGACCCAGTACTTC.

This clone was observed once. The rearrangement joins TRBV6-1 to TRBJ2-5; the D gene is possibly TRBD1 (5 bases). The J call may be incorrect, as the DNA end agrees better with TRBJ2-7. This CDR3 region has 12 residues. From germline, CDR1 is MNHNS and CDR2 SASEGT. DNA of the CDR3: TGTGCCAGCAGACAGGTATCCTACGAGCAGTACTTC. This gives the protein CASRQVSYEQYF.

This chain joins TRBV28 and TRBJ1-5, with 7 bases fitting TRBD1. Trimming cost V 9 bases and J 3 bases; bases outside gene matches: 5. There are 13 residues in the CDR3. The germline V gene encodes CDR1 MDHEN and CDR2 SYDVKM. Here the CDR3 reads CASQGTVNQPQHF. CDR3 nucleotide sequence: TGTGCCAGTCAAGGGACAGTCAATCAGCCCCAGCATTTT.

The chain recombines TRBV9 with TRBJ2-3; D is possibly TRBD1 (6 bases). Germline CDR1 SGDLS, CDR2 YYNGEE. The CDR3 sequence is 15 residues long. V was trimmed by 7 bases and J by 2 bases, leaving 17 bases between them. The CDR3: CASARSGAFTDTQYF. Here the CDR3 DNA reads TGTGCCAGCGCCCGGTCAGGGGCGTTCACAGATACGCAGTATTTT.

This sequence joins TRBV30 and TRBJ1-1; D remains ambiguous. V was trimmed by 2 bases and J by 1 base, leaving 5 bases between them. The CDR3 has 12 residues. Looked up from germline, CDR1 is GTSNPN and CDR2 is SVGIG (reference sequence). The CDR3 sequence is CAWSRRNTEAFF. The CDR3 DNA is TGTGCCTGGAGTCGTAGGAACACTGAAGCTTTCTTT.

The rearrangement links TRBV2 to TRBJ1-2; D remains unclear. This CDR3 spans 14 amino acids. Germline-derived CDR1 and CDR2 are SNHLY and FYNNEI. V gave up 3 bases and J gave up 7 bases, with 15 bases separating them. CDR3 residues: CASSERRNGSGYTF. The CDR3 DNA is TGTGCCAGCAGTGAGAGGAGGAATGGGTCTGGCTACACCTTC.

The V and J genes are TRBV10-3 and TRBJ2-7; D might be TRBD1 (6 bases). Trimming took 6 bases from V and 0 from J, leaving 12 bases between them. CDR1 and CDR2 (germline): ENHRY, SYGVKD. The CDR3 is 14 amino acids. The CDR3 bases are TGTGCCATCAGAGAACAGGGATCCTCCTACGAGCAGTACTTC. It translates to CAIREQGSSYEQYF.

This rearrangement joins TRBV28 to TRBJ2-3; 9 nucleotides match TRBD2. This CDR3 is built from 14 residues. Germline V gene lookup returns CDR1 MDHEN and CDR2 SYDVKM. J was trimmed by 6 bases and V by 7 bases; bases with no gene match: 8. Here the CDR3 reads CASTGGGAFDTQYF. CDR3 nucleotide sequence: TGTGCCAGCACGGGCGGGGGGGCCTTTGATACGCAGTATTTT.

J is TRBJ2-5 and V is TRBV19; the D gene could be TRBD1 or TRBD2 (6 bases each). V was trimmed by 7 bases and J by 5 bases, leaving 14 bases between them. This CDR3 is built from 13 residues. Germline values: CDR1 LNHDA, CDR2 SQIVND (reference sequence). CDR3 DNA sequence: TGTGCCAGTACCCCCGGGGGCAGGGAGACCCAGTACTTC. Translation gives CASTPGGRETQYF.

The chain has TRBV2 and TRBJ2-5; 10 bases match TRBD1. The J segment lost 5 bases and the V segment lost 3 bases, leaving 3 bases of the junction unmatched. The CDR3 spans 14 residues. In germline, CDR1 is SNHLY, CDR2 FYNNEI. Here the CDR3 reads CASSDGQGVETQYF. CDR3 nucleotide sequence: TGTGCCAGCAGTGACGGACAGGGGGTCGAGACCCAGTACTTC.

The gene calls are TRBV9 and TRBJ2-2, with 10 positions matching TRBD2. Per the germline V gene, CDR1 is SGDLS and CDR2 is YYNGEE. The CDR3 length is 16 residues. The J segment lost 4 bases and the V segment lost 0 bases, leaving 3 bases of the junction unmatched. CDR3 nucleotides: TGTGCCAGCAGCGTAGTTAGCGGGGGGTTCACCGGGGAGCTGTTTTTT. This translates into CASSVVSGGFTGELFF.

The chain links TRBV5-1 to TRBJ2-5; the match to TRBD1 covers 9 bases. Looked up from germline, CDR1 is SGHRS and CDR2 is YFSETQ. The CDR3 runs 15 residues. V trimming: 4 bases; J trimming: 4 bases; junction bases outside the gene matches: 8. The CDR3 region has the DNA TGCGCCAGCAGCCTAGGACAGGGGTATAGAGAGACCCAGTACTTC. This sequence encodes CASSLGQGYRETQYF.

This clone was found a few times. One end of the junction varies from germline; a read error may be responsible. The chain carries TRBV7-7 and TRBJ2-5, with D possibly matching TRBD1 (5 bases). The germline V gene has CDR1 SSHAT and CDR2 FNYEAQ (reference sequence). The CDR3 runs 13 residues. The DNA of the CDR3 is TGTGCTAGCAGCTTAACCCAGGGAGAGACCCAGTACTTC. It encodes CASSLTQGETQYF.

This chain uses TRBV30 with TRBJ2-2; 7 nucleotides match TRBD2. J lost 5 bases, V lost 3 bases, and 3 bases had no gene match. The CDR3 consists of 13 residues. Germline CDR1 and CDR2: GTSNPN and SVGIG (reference sequence). The CDR3 DNA reads TGTGCCTGGAGAGGGAGGGATACCGGGGAGCTGTTTTTT. Amino acid sequence: CAWRGRDTGELFF. The whole variable domain, remainder taken from reference TRBV30 and TRBJ2-2, is SQTIHQWPATLVQPVGSPLSLECTVEGTSNPNLYWYRQAAGRGLQLLFYSVGIGQISSEVPQNLSASRPQDRQFILSSKKLLLSDSGFYLCAWRGRDTGELFFGEGSRLTVL.

This chain uses TRBV5-5 with TRBJ1-2, with unresolved D. CDR1 and CDR2 (germline): SGHKS, YYEKEE (reference sequence). The CDR3 has 15 residues. Trimming stripped 2 bases from V and 4 bases from J, with 15 bases between. CDR3 loop: CASSLEWVGSYGYTF. The DNA for the CDR3 is TGTGCCAGCAGCTTAGAGTGGGTAGGCAGCTATGGCTACACCTTC. Complete variable domain (other parts from reference TRBV5-5 and TRBJ1-2): DAGVTQSPTHLIKTRGQQVTLRCSPISGHKSVSWYQQVLGQGPQFIFQYYEKEERGRGNFPDRFSARQFPNYSSELNVNALLLGDSALYLCASSLEWVGSYGYTFGSGTRLTVV.

V usage is TRBV29-1 and J usage is TRBJ2-3, with a weak D call TRBD2 (6 bases). CDR1 is SQVTM, CDR2 ANQGSEA, per germline. The CDR3 contains 12 residues. V lost 6 bases, J lost 4 bases, and 11 bases lay in between. The CDR3 protein is CSVTGDADTQYF. DNA for the CDR3: TGCAGCGTCACGGGGGATGCAGATACGCAGTATTTT.

This rearrangement joins TRBV6-6 to TRBJ2-2, with D perhaps TRBD1 (6 bases). Germline CDR1 is MNHNY and CDR2 is SVGAGI (reference sequence). CDR3 length equals 14 residues. Trimming took off 7 bases at V and 0 bases at J, with 9 bases between the two ends. The CDR3 nucleotides are TGTGCCAGCAAGGGGGACGCGAACACCGGGGAGCTGTTTTTT. Translated: CASKGDANTGELFF.